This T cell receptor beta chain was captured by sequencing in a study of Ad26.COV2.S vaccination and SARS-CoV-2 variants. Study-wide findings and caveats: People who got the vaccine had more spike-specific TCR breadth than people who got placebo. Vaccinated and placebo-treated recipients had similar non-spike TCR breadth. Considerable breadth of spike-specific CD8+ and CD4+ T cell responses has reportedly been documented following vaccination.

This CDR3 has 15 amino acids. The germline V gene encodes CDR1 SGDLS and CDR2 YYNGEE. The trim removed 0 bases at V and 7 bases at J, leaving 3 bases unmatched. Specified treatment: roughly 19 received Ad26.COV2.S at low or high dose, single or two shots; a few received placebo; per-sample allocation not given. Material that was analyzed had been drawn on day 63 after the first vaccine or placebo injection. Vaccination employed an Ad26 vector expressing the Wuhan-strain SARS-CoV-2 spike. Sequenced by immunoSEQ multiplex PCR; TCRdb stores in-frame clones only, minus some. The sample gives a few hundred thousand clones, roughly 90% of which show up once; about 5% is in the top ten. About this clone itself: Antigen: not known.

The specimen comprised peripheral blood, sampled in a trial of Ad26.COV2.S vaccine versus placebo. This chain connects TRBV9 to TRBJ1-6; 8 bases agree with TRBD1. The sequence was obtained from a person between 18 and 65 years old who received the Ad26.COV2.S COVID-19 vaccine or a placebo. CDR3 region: CASSVGQGRNSPLHF. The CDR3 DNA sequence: TGTGCCAGCAGCGTAGGACAGGGGAGGAATTCACCCCTCCACTTT. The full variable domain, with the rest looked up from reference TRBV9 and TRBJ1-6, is DSGVTQTPKHLITATGQRVTLRCSPRSGDLSVYWYQQSLDQGLQFLIQYYNGEERAKGNILERFSAQQFPDLHSELNLSSLELGDSALYFCASSVGQGRNSPLHFGNGTRLTVT.